The present entry profiles one TCR beta chain with its context. Its cognate antigen is unknown. 60 Vbeta and 13 Jbeta primers were used in PCR. In the original analysis: The authors later counted about 80 million unique TCR beta chains, roughly 11 million of them shared. Libraries were prepared by immunoSEQ multiplex PCR; TCRdb keeps only in-frame clonotypes and omits some of them. V and J calls and clone size are copied from that table; D and trimming were computed from the DNA. The sample table includes around 200,000 clones. Per the germline V gene, CDR1 is LGHNA and CDR2 is YSLEER. The CDR3 has 16 amino acids. With V trimmed by 3 bases and J by 6 bases, 11 bases remained unmatched. The sample belongs to a study of cytomegalovirus exposure and HLA in healthy donors. Study in general: For the approximately 430 genotyped donors, about 79% fell within the Caucasian-associated ancestry cluster. Findings and caveats of the study: With DRB1 most and HLA-C fewest, TCR association rates differed between HLA loci in a later analysis. Reports described diagnosis of cytomegalovirus status by the classifier as highly specific and sensitive.

V usage is TRBV4-3 and J usage is TRBJ2-1, with TRBD1 identical over 7 bases. The sample taken for sequencing was PBMCs. This clonotype was sampled from a young woman in good health and CMV-seropositive. The CDR3 loop reads CASSHRGQAEINEQFF. Here the CDR3 DNA reads TGCGCCAGCAGCCATAGAGGACAGGCGGAAATCAATGAGCAGTTCTTC.